This is a list of T cell receptor beta chains from one sample in a study of CD8 T cells in ankylosing spondylitis. One entry per CDR3 protein results from TCRdb running MiXCR on the 5' RACE reads. The sample includes under 150,000 distinct CDR3 sequences, 11% of them seen just once. Sequenced: blood, either unsorted or a sorted T cell fraction (not recorded which). The source of these receptors is a female donor with ankylosing spondylitis or in good health (not recorded which). The CDR3 runs from the conserved cysteine through the conserved F or W. D genes are given only for firm matches. The listing skips clone size in some rows; elsewhere it reads once, few, many or a size class.

v_gene	j_gene	d_gene	abundance	CDR3aa	CDR3nt
TRBV12-3/TRBV12-4	TRBJ2-4	-	-	CASSFSSLAKNIQYF	TGTGCCAGCAGTTTTTCATCGCTAGCCAAAAACATTCAGTACTTC
TRBV12-3/TRBV12-4	TRBJ1-2	-	many	CASRPRTRNGYTF	TGTGCCAGCAGACCCCGGACACGAAATGGCTACACCTTC
TRBV20-1	TRBJ2-7	-	many	CSARGIGGFSHEQYF	TGCAGTGCTAGGGGCATAGGGGGGTTCTCCCACGAGCAGTACTTC
TRBV5-1	TRBJ1-1	-	-	CASSLLTTNTEAFF	TGCGCCAGCAGCTTGTTAACGACGAACACTGAAGCTTTCTTT
TRBV6-5	TRBJ1-2	-	many	CASIAPFGGYTF	TGTGCCAGCATTGCGCCCTTCGGTGGCTACACCTTC
TRBV7-2	TRBJ1-1	TRBD1	many	CASSLGTGMNTEAFF	TGTGCCAGCAGCTTGGGGACAGGAATGAACACTGAAGCTTTCTTT
TRBV20-1	TRBJ1-5	-	many	CSARWGTGPQPQHF	TGCAGTGCTAGATGGGGTACAGGACCACAGCCCCAGCATTTT
TRBV27	TRBJ2-2	-	-	CASSSDLGIGTGELFF	TGTGCCAGCAGTTCTGACCTTGGAATCGGCACCGGGGAGCTGTTTTTT
TRBV28	TRBJ2-7	-	-	CASSSGAEGSYEQYF	TGTGCCAGCAGTTCGGGGGCGGAAGGCTCCTACGAGCAGTACTTC
TRBV5-1	TRBJ2-1	TRBD2	many	CASSFFTLAGVDSSSYNEQFF	TGCGCCAGCAGCTTCTTCACATTAGCGGGAGTGGATTCTAGCTCCTACAATGAGCAGTTCTTC
TRBV5-1	TRBJ2-1	TRBD2	many	CASSETSGSPLLHEQFF	TGCGCCAGCAGCGAAACTAGCGGGAGCCCCTTACTGCATGAGCAGTTCTTC
TRBV5-1	TRBJ2-6	-	many	CASSFRQTGANVLTF	TGCGCCAGCAGCTTTCGACAGACTGGGGCCAACGTCCTGACTTTC
TRBV14	TRBJ2-7	-	-	CASSARRYEQYF	TGTGCCAGCAGCGCTAGGCGCTACGAGCAGTACTTC
TRBV7-9	TRBJ2-3	-	many	CAILPRGDTQYF	TGTGCCATTCTCCCAAGGGGCGATACGCAGTATTTT
TRBV5-5	TRBJ1-5	-	many	CASSTTLDGQPQHF	TGTGCCAGCAGCACGACCCTGGACGGTCAGCCCCAGCATTTT
TRBV28	TRBJ2-3	-	many	CASSWVPFSTDTQYF	TGTGCCAGCAGCTGGGTCCCCTTCAGCACAGATACGCAGTATTTT
TRBV10-3	TRBJ2-3	-	many	CAISDPTDTQYF	TGTGCCATCAGTGACCCTACTGATACGCAGTATTTT